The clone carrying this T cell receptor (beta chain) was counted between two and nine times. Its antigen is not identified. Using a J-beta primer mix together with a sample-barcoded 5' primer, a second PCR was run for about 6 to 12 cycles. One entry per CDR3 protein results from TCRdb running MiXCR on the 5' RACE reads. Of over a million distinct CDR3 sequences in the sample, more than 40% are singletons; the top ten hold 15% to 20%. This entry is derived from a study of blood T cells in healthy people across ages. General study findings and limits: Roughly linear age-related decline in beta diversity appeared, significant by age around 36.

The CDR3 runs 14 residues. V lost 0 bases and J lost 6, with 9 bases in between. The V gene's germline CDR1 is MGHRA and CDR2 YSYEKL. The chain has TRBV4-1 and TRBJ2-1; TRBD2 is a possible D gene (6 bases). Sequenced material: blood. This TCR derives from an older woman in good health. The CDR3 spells CASSQEGGFNEQFF. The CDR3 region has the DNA TGCGCCAGCAGCCAAGAAGGAGGGTTCAATGAGCAGTTCTTC.